The 26 T cell receptor beta chains below were found in one sample sequenced in a study of cytotoxic CD8 clonotypes in ibrutinib-treated CLL. The table came from immunoSEQ multiplex PCR; TCRdb's copy has only in-frame clones and leaves some out. The sample shows 130,000 to 150,000 clones, roughly three quarters of them seen only once. The specimen was PBMCs, collected after 12 months of ibrutinib treatment. Receptor source: a human donor with chronic lymphocytic leukemia.

This rearrangement joins TRBV5-6 to TRBJ1-2, with TRBD1 identical over 11 bases. V trimming: 0 bases; J trimming: 7 bases; junction bases outside the gene matches: 8. CDR3 length: 16 amino acids. Germline-derived CDR1 and CDR2 are SGHDT and YYEEEE. CDR3 amino acids: CASSLEHVGTGGGYTF. The CDR3 DNA is TGTGCCAGCAGCTTGGAGCATGTTGGGACAGGGGGTGGCTACACCTTC.

This clone was picked up one time. Compared with germline, one end of the junction differs, possibly owing to a read error. The CDR3 sequence: CASSLVAVEAFF. CDR3 nucleotide sequence: TGTGCCAGCAGCTTGGTGGCGGTTGAAGCTTTCTTT. The chain employs TRBV5-3 and TRBJ1-1; D unclear. TRBV5-3 is filed as an ORF, its function uncertain. CDR3 size: 12 residues.

V and J are TRBV14 and TRBJ2-2, with D unclear. There are 12 residues in the CDR3. Trimming pared 4 bases from V and 9 bases from J, leaving 9 bases between. Germline V gives CDR1 SGHDN, CDR2 FVKESK. This CDR3 reads CASSPMNRELFF. CDR3 sequence (DNA): TGTGCCAGCAGCCCGATGAACAGGGAGCTGTTTTTT.

The J gene is TRBJ2-7, the V gene TRBV9; 10 nucleotides match TRBD1. This CDR3 spans 15 amino acids. Per germline, CDR1 SGDLS and CDR2 YYNGEE. Trimming removed 4 bases from V and 4 bases from J; junction bases left unmatched: 8. The CDR3 DNA follows: TGTGCCAGCAGCCTCCGACAGGGGGCAATGTACGAGCAGTACTTC. Protein: CASSLRQGAMYEQYF.

The table lists this clone with a count of one. The CDR3 sequence: CASSLTSGMGETQYF. CDR3 sequence (DNA): TGTGCCAGCAGCTTGACTAGCGGGATGGGAGAGACCCAGTACTTC. The V and J genes are TRBV7-9 and TRBJ2-5, with TRBD2 identical over 11 bases. V lost 3 bases to trimming and J lost 4 bases; unmatched junction nucleotides: 4. The CDR3 length is 15 residues. Germline loops: CDR1 SEHNR, CDR2 FQNEAQ (reference sequence).

This CDR3 is CASSLGTSGSDEQFF. The CDR3 DNA is TGTGCCAGCAGCTTAGGGACTAGCGGGAGCGATGAGCAGTTCTTC. The J gene is TRBJ2-1, the V gene TRBV5-8; 14 bases are a match to TRBD2. The CDR3 is 15 residues long. The J segment lost 8 bases and the V segment lost 2 bases, leaving 3 bases of the junction unmatched. The germline CDR1 and CDR2 sequences are SGHTS and YDEGEE.

The chain is built from TRBV7-9 and TRBJ2-7; the match to TRBD2 covers 16 bases. Per the germline V gene, CDR1 is SEHNR and CDR2 is FQNEAQ (reference sequence). The trim removed 4 bases at V and 2 bases at J, leaving 8 bases unmatched. CDR3 length: 18 residues. CDR3 in amino acids: CASSSQGLAGGNPYEQYF. The CDR3, as DNA: TGTGCCAGCAGCTCTCAGGGACTAGCGGGAGGGAACCCCTACGAGCAGTACTTC.

This clone occurred once. V usage is TRBV7-8 and J usage is TRBJ1-5; D is unclear. Germline CDR1 reads SGHVS; CDR2 reads FQNEAQ. Deletions cut 1 base from V and 1 base from J, with 8 bases between. This CDR3 is built from 15 residues. CDR3 sequence (DNA): TGTGCCAGCAGCTTAGACGGCAGAAGCAATCAGCCCCAGCATTTT. Its translation: CASSLDGRSNQPQHF.

The chain uses TRBV7-8 and TRBJ2-1; TRBD2 matches at 7 bases. Losses at the gene ends were 10 bases for V and 7 bases for J; bases not matched to a gene: 10. This CDR3 has 13 residues. CDR1 SGHVS and CDR2 FQNEAQ come from the germline V gene. The CDR3 DNA is TGTGCCATCGATGGGAGGGCCGGAAATGAGCAGTTCTTC. Translation gives CAIDGRAGNEQFF.

This chain uses TRBV5-4 with TRBJ1-2; 7 positions match TRBD1. V lost 4 bases and J lost 4; bases outside the gene matches: 4. The V gene's germline CDR1 is SGHNT and CDR2 YYREEE (reference sequence). CDR3 size: 13 residues. The CDR3 protein is CASSLRDSYGYTF. CDR3 bases: TGTGCCAGCAGCCTCCGGGACAGCTATGGCTACACCTTC.

V usage is TRBV27 and J usage is TRBJ1-1, with 8 bases fitting TRBD1. The CDR3 runs to 16 residues. Trimming took 2 bases from V and 5 from J; bases not matched to a gene: 10. The germline V gene has CDR1 MNHEY and CDR2 SMNVEV (reference sequence). The CDR3 DNA sequence: TGTGCCAGCAGTTTAAACAGGGGGAGGATCTGGACTGAAGCTTTCTTT. Residues: CASSLNRGRIWTEAFF.

This CDR3 reads CASSLDWGRRTREAFF. Here the CDR3 DNA reads TGTGCCAGCAGCTTAGATTGGGGACGGAGGACACGTGAAGCTTTCTTT. This chain connects TRBV7-8 to TRBJ1-1, with D perhaps matching TRBD1 (5 bases). V lost 1 base and J lost 7, with 19 bases in between. Germline CDR1 reads SGHVS; CDR2 reads FQNEAQ. The CDR3 is made up of 16 amino acids.

The rearrangement uses TRBV11-3 and TRBJ2-1; possible D gene TRBD2, 6 bases. Per germline, CDR1 SGHNT and CDR2 YENEEA. The CDR3 runs 12 residues. Trimming took off 5 bases at V and 7 bases at J, with 9 bases between the two ends. The CDR3 DNA reads TGTGCCAGCAGCGGGAGGTCTAATGAGCAGTTCTTC. This encodes CASSGRSNEQFF.

The V and J genes are TRBV16 and TRBJ1-4; no firm D call. Germline lookup yields CDR1 KGHSY and CDR2 FQNENV. The CDR3 length is 14 residues. The V and J ends lost 2 bases and 4 bases respectively, with 8 bases between them. The CDR3 loop is CASSQREYNEKLFF. The CDR3 bases are TGTGCCAGCAGCCAAAGGGAATATAATGAAAAACTGTTTTTT.

The chain has TRBV7-6 and TRBJ2-2; possibly TRBD1 for D (5 bases). V lost 5 bases and J 1 base, leaving 8 bases between the germline ends. This CDR3 region has 14 residues. In germline, CDR1 is SGHVS, CDR2 FNYEAQ. In nucleotides, the CDR3 is TGTGCCAGCAGCGGAAGGGGGAACACCGGGGAGCTGTTTTTT. It codes for CASSGRGNTGELFF. Full variable domain (outside the CDR3, taken from reference TRBV7-6 and TRBJ2-2): GAGVSQSPRYKVTKRGQDVALRCDPISGHVSLYWYRQALGQGPEFLTYFNYEAQQDKSGLPNDRFSAERPEGSISTLTIQRTEQRDSAMYRCASSGRGNTGELFFGEGSRLTVL.

The J gene is TRBJ2-2, the V gene TRBV6-5; D may be TRBD1 (5 bases). There are 15 residues in the CDR3. Trimming removed 6 bases at V and 1 base at J, with 12 bases between. The germline V gene encodes CDR1 MNHEY and CDR2 SVGAGI. The CDR3 here is CASRSGIMNTGELFF. The CDR3 bases are TGTGCCAGCAGGTCAGGGATCATGAACACCGGGGAGCTGTTTTTT.

This clone was observed a single time. The chain carries TRBV27 and TRBJ2-4, with D possibly matching TRBD1 (6 bases). This CDR3 region has 15 residues. Germline lookup yields CDR1 MNHEY and CDR2 SMNVEV (reference sequence). The germline V and J ends were trimmed by 5 bases and 7 bases, with 18 bases remaining between them. CDR3 coding DNA: TGTGCCAGCAGTACCTTACAGGGCCTTAACAACATTCAGTACTTC. It codes for CASSTLQGLNNIQYF.

V usage is TRBV19 and J usage is TRBJ1-5, with a tentative D call TRBD1 (5 bases). Germline V CDR1 and CDR2: LNHDA, SQIVND (reference sequence). The CDR3 sequence is 15 residues long. Trimming removed 8 bases at V and 2 bases at J, with 16 bases between. The CDR3 nucleotides are TGTGCCAGTTTGCCTACAGGTAGTCGCAATCAGCCCCAGCATTTT. Its translation is CASLPTGSRNQPQHF.

V and J are TRBV5-1 and TRBJ2-5; 12 positions match TRBD2. Germline trimming cut 5 bases from V and 3 bases from J; bases unmatched to any gene: 8. The germline gives CDR1 SGHRS, CDR2 YFSETQ. The CDR3 extends over 16 amino acids. CDR3 sequence reads: CASRSRLAGVEETQYF. CDR3 DNA sequence: TGCGCCAGCAGGAGTAGACTAGCGGGGGTTGAAGAGACCCAGTACTTC.

The V call is TRBV7-8, the J call TRBJ1-3; no clear D gene. CDR3 length equals 17 residues. Per the germline V gene, CDR1 is SGHVS and CDR2 is FQNEAQ. Trimming cost V 5 bases and J 0 bases, with 17 bases left between them. Written as DNA, the CDR3 is TGTGCCAGCAGCCCCCGGTCGGCAGTACTCTCTGGAAACACCATATATTTT. It specifies CASSPRSAVLSGNTIYF.

J is TRBJ2-7 and V is TRBV13, with 7 bases fitting TRBD1. This CDR3 contains 15 residues. Germline values: CDR1 PRHDT, CDR2 FYEKMQ (reference sequence). J was trimmed by 5 bases and V by 0 bases; bases with no gene match: 7. The CDR3 sequence is CASSLGPGGWDEQYF. Here the CDR3 DNA reads TGTGCCAGCAGCTTAGGGCCAGGGGGATGGGACGAGCAGTACTTC.

This chain joins TRBV25-1 and TRBJ1-5; D may be TRBD1 (5 bases). V was pared by 6 bases and J by 9 bases, with 15 bases between. CDR3 length: 13 amino acids. Germline V lookup: CDR1 MGHDK, CDR2 SYGVNS. The CDR3 protein is CASRGEGALPQHF. For the CDR3, the DNA is TGTGCCAGCAGAGGTGAAGGGGCATTGCCCCAGCATTTT. The complete variable domain, with remaining parts taken from reference TRBV25-1 and TRBJ1-5, reads EADIYQTPRYLVIGTGKKITLECSQTMGHDKMYWYQQDPGMELHLIHYSYGVNSTEKGDLSSESTVSRIRTEHFPLTLESARPSHTSQYLCASRGEGALPQHFGDGTRLSIL.

V and J are TRBV5-1 and TRBJ2-7; D gene unclear. The V end was cut by 1 base, the J end by 1 base, with 12 bases between. Germline CDR1 SGHRS, CDR2 YFSETQ. The CDR3 contains 15 residues. The CDR3 DNA reads TGCGCCAGCAGCTTGCAGCCCACGAGATCCTACGAGCAGTACTTC. Its translation: CASSLQPTRSYEQYF.

The chain recombines TRBV2 with TRBJ2-5; D gene unclear. Trimming left V 7 bases short and J 3 bases short, with 9 bases between. This CDR3 comprises 12 residues. CDR1 is SNHLY and CDR2 is FYNNEI in the germline V gene. This CDR3 reads CASNSFEETQYF. The CDR3 region has the DNA TGTGCCAGCAACTCGTTTGAAGAGACCCAGTACTTC.

CDR3 sequence (DNA): TGTGCCAGCTCACCAGGGCGGACGCAGTATTTT. Protein sequence: CASSPGRTQYF. V gene TRBV18 combines with J gene TRBJ2-3; D remains ambiguous. Trimming removed 2 bases from V and 9 bases from J, with 6 bases in between. The CDR3 is 11 residues long. Germline V gene data show CDR1 as KGHSH and CDR2 as LQKENI.

The chain joins TRBV7-2 to TRBJ2-3; D unresolved. Looked up from germline, CDR1 is SGHTA and CDR2 is FQGNSA. The CDR3 runs to 14 residues. The germline V and J ends were trimmed by 5 bases and 0 bases, with 9 bases remaining between them. CDR3 nucleotides: TGTGCCAGCAGCCCCTCGTATAGCACAGATACGCAGTATTTT. Translated: CASSPSYSTDTQYF.